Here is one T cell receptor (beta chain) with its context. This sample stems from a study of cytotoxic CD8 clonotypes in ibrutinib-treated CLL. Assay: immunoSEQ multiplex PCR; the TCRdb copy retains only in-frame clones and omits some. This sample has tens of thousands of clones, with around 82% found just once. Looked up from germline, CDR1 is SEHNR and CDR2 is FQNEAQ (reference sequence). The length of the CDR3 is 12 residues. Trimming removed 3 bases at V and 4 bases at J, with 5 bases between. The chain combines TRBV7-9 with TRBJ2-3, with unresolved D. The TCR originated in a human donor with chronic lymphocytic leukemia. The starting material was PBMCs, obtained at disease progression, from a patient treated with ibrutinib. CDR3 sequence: CASSLGPDTQYF. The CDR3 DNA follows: TGTGCCAGCAGCTTGGGCCCAGATACGCAGTATTTT. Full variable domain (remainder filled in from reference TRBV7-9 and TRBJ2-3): DTGVSQNPRHKITKRGQNVTFRCDPISEHNRLYWYRQTLGQGPEFLTYFQNEAQLEKSRLLSDRFSAERPKGSFSTLEIQRTEQGDSAMYLCASSLGPDTQYFGPGTRLTVL.